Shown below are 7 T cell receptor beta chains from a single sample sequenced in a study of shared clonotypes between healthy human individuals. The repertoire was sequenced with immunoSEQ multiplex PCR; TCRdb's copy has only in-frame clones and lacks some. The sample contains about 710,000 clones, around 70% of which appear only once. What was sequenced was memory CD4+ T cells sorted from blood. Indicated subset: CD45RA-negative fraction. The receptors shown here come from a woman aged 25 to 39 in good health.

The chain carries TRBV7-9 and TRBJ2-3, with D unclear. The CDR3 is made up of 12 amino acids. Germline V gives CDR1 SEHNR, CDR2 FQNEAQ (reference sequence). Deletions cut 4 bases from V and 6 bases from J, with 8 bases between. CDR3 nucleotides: TGTGCCAGCAGCTCAGCGTGGGATACGCAGTATTTT. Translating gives CASSSAWDTQYF.

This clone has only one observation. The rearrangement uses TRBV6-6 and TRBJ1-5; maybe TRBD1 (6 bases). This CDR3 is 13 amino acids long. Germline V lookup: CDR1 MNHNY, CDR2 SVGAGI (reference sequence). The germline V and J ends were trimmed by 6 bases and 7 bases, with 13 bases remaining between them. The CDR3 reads CASSLKGEQPQHF. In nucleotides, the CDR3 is TGTGCCAGCAGCCTAAAGGGGGAGCAGCCCCAGCATTTT.

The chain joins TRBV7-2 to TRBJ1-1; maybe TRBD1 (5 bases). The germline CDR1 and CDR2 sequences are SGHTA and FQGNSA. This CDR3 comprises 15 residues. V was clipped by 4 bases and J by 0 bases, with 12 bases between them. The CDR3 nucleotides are TGTGCCAGCAGCTCCTCCGGGACGCTGAACACTGAAGCTTTCTTT. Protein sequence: CASSSSGTLNTEAFF.

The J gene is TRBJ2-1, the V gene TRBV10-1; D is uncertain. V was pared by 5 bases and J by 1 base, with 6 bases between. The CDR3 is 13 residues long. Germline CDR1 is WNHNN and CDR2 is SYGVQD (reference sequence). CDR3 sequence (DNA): TGCGCCAGCAGTACCGAATCCTACAATGAGCAGTTCTTC. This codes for CASSTESYNEQFF.

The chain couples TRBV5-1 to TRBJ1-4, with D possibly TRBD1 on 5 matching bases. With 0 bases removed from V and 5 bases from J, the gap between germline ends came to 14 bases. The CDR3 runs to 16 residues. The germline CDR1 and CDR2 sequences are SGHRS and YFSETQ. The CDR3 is CASSLVGGPGNEKLFF. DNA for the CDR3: TGCGCCAGCAGCTTGGTTGGGGGTCCGGGGAATGAAAAACTGTTTTTT.

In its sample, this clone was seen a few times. The CDR3 loop is CASSLALADQETQYF. In DNA, the CDR3 is TGCGCCAGCAGCTTGGCTCTAGCAGACCAAGAGACCCAGTACTTC. The chain employs TRBV5-1 and TRBJ2-5; possible D gene TRBD2, 5 bases. Germline V gene data show CDR1 as SGHRS and CDR2 as YFSETQ. This CDR3 contains 15 residues. Trimming left V 0 bases short and J 0 bases short, with 9 bases between. Full variable domain (outside the CDR3, taken from reference TRBV5-1 and TRBJ2-5): KAGVTQTPRYLIKTRGQQVTLSCSPISGHRSVSWYQQTPGQGLQFLFEYFSETQRNKGNFPGRFSGRQFSNSRSEMNVSTLELGDSALYLCASSLALADQETQYFGPGTRLLVL.

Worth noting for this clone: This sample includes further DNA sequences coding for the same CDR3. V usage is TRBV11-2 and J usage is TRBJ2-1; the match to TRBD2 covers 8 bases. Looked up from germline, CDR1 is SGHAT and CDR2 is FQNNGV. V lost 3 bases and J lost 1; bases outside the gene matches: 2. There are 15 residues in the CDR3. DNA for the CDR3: TGTGCCAGCAGCTTGGCGGGGGGATCCTACAATGAGCAGTTCTTC. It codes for CASSLAGGSYNEQFF.